This T cell receptor (beta chain) is from a study of T-cell reconstitution after alpha-beta-depleted transplantation in children. Preparation of the TCRbeta library involved a method that used unique molecular identifiers. In TCRdb, the PCR reads were re-called with MiXCR into one record per CDR3 protein. The data hold about 460,000 distinct CDR3 sequences, with about an eighth observed a single time. Between the trimmed V and J ends, which lost 7 bases and 0 bases, there was a span of 19 bases. This CDR3 region has 17 residues. The germline V gene encodes CDR1 LNHDA and CDR2 SQIVND (reference sequence).

V gene TRBV19 combines with J gene TRBJ1-5; D not resolved. The source is a female patient between 2 and 15 years old who had a stem cell transplant for aplastic anemia, so the T cells may come from the graft donor. The starting material was PBMCs, mostly from graft donor cells, obtained 180 days after TCRalphabeta/CD19-depleted stem cell transplant. CDR3 DNA: TGTGCCAGTACCCTCTTTCCAGCAGTTTATAGCAATCAGCCCCAGCATTTT. Protein sequence: CASTLFPAVYSNQPQHF.